These T cell receptor beta chains were read from a single sample in a study of blood T cells in healthy people across ages. TCRdb passed the 5' RACE reads through MiXCR, listing each CDR3 protein once. The table has 550,000 to 800,000 distinct CDR3 sequences, 20% to 25% seen once. The sample consisted of blood. The origin of the receptors is a man between 65 and 85 years old in good health. Each CDR3 is given without its conserved first and last residue.

v_gene	j_gene	CDR3aa
TRBV7-7	TRBJ2-5	ASNPELGLSGETQY
TRBV4-1	TRBJ2-5	ASSPWDRVETQY
TRBV5-5	TRBJ1-1	ASSTGQGLEAF
TRBV10-3	TRBJ2-5	AISGQMYQETQY
TRBV11-2	TRBJ2-7	ASSLSFTYEQY
TRBV5-1	TRBJ2-5	ASSAGLAGQETQY
TRBV28	TRBJ2-7	ASSSQLQGRLSYEQY
TRBV2	TRBJ2-1	ASGPYNEQF
TRBV6-6	TRBJ1-2	ASSYSGGPLYGYT
TRBV21-1	TRBJ2-7	ASSIGTRKYEQY
TRBV12-3/TRBV12-4	TRBJ2-1	ASSLRQAGAYEQF
TRBV20-1	TRBJ1-1	SARETGGITEAF
TRBV5-1	TRBJ2-5	ASSLAGLAGETQY
TRBV27	TRBJ2-1	ASSSGHTYNEQF
TRBV4-1	TRBJ2-7	ASSLRTESYEQY
TRBV3-1	TRBJ1-2	ANSPIGAYGYT
TRBV7-9	TRBJ2-2	ASSPRTPGELF
TRBV9	TRBJ2-1	ASSASRGVTNEQF
TRBV12-3/TRBV12-4	TRBJ2-4	ASSDTRGTIQY
TRBV6-5	TRBJ1-4	ASSRDRVKLF
TRBV27	TRBJ1-3	ASSLSGGNSGNTIY
TRBV5-6	TRBJ2-7	ASTSIRQGFYEQY